These 17 T cell receptor beta chains share one sample of origin, sequenced in a study of T cell responses to AZD1222 COVID-19 vaccine. The data were produced by immunoSEQ multiplex PCR, yet TCRdb's version contains in-frame clones alone and is incomplete. The sample shows roughly 86,000 clones, about 85% of them seen only once. Sequences were derived from peripheral blood, sampled 28 days after the second AZD1222 dose. The receptors were sampled from an adult who received the AZD1222 COVID-19 vaccine.

This clone turned up a few times. The chain uses TRBV5-6 and TRBJ1-2; D unclear. Germline loops: CDR1 SGHDT, CDR2 YYEEEE. V gave up 5 bases and J gave up 3 bases, with 8 bases separating them. This CDR3 region has 12 residues. CDR3 sequence: CASRGRYYGYTF. The CDR3 coding sequence is TGTGCCAGCAGGGGCAGGTACTATGGCTACACCTTC. Together with reference TRBV5-6 and TRBJ1-2, the CDR3 gives the full variable domain: DAGVTQSPTHLIKTRGQQVTLRCSPKSGHDTVSWYQQALGQGPQFIFQYYEEEERQRGNFPDRFSGHQFPNYSSELNVNALLLGDSALYLCASRGRYYGYTFGSGTRLTVV.

This chain links TRBV25-1 with TRBJ1-2; tentative D call: TRBD1 (5 bases). This CDR3 is built from 17 residues. V was shortened by 1 base and J by 2 bases, with 17 bases between the two germline ends. Germline values: CDR1 MGHDK, CDR2 SYGVNS. The DNA for the CDR3 is TGTGCCAGCAGTGAATTTGGTGGTCGGGGCTCCAACTATGGCTACACCTTC. It is translated as CASSEFGGRGSNYGYTF.

The rearrangement joins TRBV2 to TRBJ1-1; D unresolved. The CDR3 is 14 amino acids. Per the germline V gene, CDR1 is SNHLY and CDR2 is FYNNEI. Trimming shortened V by 3 bases and J by 1 base, and 9 bases separated the two germline ends. The CDR3 DNA sequence: TGTGCCAGCAGTGACCGACGGACGAACACTGAAGCTTTCTTT. As protein: CASSDRRTNTEAFF.

This chain links TRBV7-9 with TRBJ2-7; no definite D call. V was shortened by 2 bases and J by 1 base, with 3 bases between the two germline ends. The CDR3 is 12 amino acids. CDR1 is SEHNR, CDR2 FQNEAQ, per germline (reference sequence). CDR3 nucleotides: TGTGCCAGCAGCTTAAGTTCCTACGAGCAGTACTTC. This encodes CASSLSSYEQYF.

The V gene is TRBV18, the J gene TRBJ2-3; 9 bases line up with TRBD1. This CDR3 has 16 residues. J gave up 6 bases and V 5 bases, and 12 bases lay outside the gene matches. Germline lookup yields CDR1 KGHSH and CDR2 LQKENI. The CDR3 reads CASSSTGTGKVDTQYF. CDR3 nucleotide sequence: TGTGCCAGCTCATCCACCGGGACAGGGAAGGTCGATACGCAGTATTTT.

This chain links TRBV5-1 with TRBJ1-4; weak D call: TRBD1 (6 bases). Germline V gene sequence: CDR1 SGHRS, CDR2 YFSETQ. With 5 bases removed from V and 3 bases from J, the gap between germline ends came to 14 bases. The CDR3 consists of 15 residues. The CDR3 DNA reads as TGCGCCAGCAGGGCTACAGGGAAGTCTAATGAAAAACTGTTTTTT. This gives the protein CASRATGKSNEKLFF.

The chain carries TRBV7-9 and TRBJ1-3, with 8 positions matching TRBD1. The trim removed 1 base at V and 4 bases at J, leaving 9 bases unmatched. In germline, CDR1 is SEHNR, CDR2 FQNEAQ (reference sequence). The CDR3 extends over 17 amino acids. CDR3: CASSLDGVRGPGNTIYF. For the CDR3, the DNA is TGTGCCAGCAGCTTAGATGGAGTCAGGGGGCCCGGAAACACCATATATTTT.

This chain connects TRBV28 to TRBJ2-6; D unresolved. CDR1 MDHEN and CDR2 SYDVKM come from the germline V gene. The V end was cut by 2 bases, the J end by 0 bases, with 5 bases between. The CDR3 is 15 amino acids. This chain's CDR3 is CASSLQHSGANVLTF. The CDR3 DNA follows: TGTGCCAGCAGTTTACAACACTCTGGGGCCAACGTCCTGACTTTC.

Notes on this clone: One end of the junction does not line up with germline, which may come from a read error. The chain has TRBV7-7 and TRBJ2-5, with D tentatively TRBD2 (6 bases). CDR1 is SSHAT and CDR2 is FNYEAQ in the germline V gene (reference sequence). The length of the CDR3 is 15 residues. DNA of the CDR3: TGTGCTAGCAGCCGCGAGGGACTGCTCCAAGAGACCCAGTACTTC. Translating it yields CASSREGLLQETQYF.

The chain couples TRBV6-2 or TRBV6-3 to TRBJ1-5, with D possibly TRBD1 on 5 matching bases. The CDR3 spans 16 residues. Trimming stripped 6 bases from V and 6 bases from J, with 21 bases between. Looked up from germline, CDR1 is MNHEY and CDR2 is SVGEGT. The CDR3 sequence: CASSLRLTRVRQPQHF. The CDR3 nucleotides read TGTGCCAGCAGCCTACGACTGACCAGGGTTCGTCAGCCCCAGCATTTT.

The genes are TRBV19 and TRBJ1-5; D possibly corresponds to TRBD1 (5 bases). Germline V gives CDR1 LNHDA, CDR2 SQIVND (reference sequence). Trimming left V 7 bases short and J 5 bases short, with 18 bases between. This CDR3 spans 15 amino acids. The DNA of the CDR3 is TGTGCCAGTAACACGGAGGGGTATTGGGATCAGCCCCAGCATTTT. Encoded protein: CASNTEGYWDQPQHF.

V gene TRBV2 combines with J gene TRBJ2-1, with D hard to call. Per the germline V gene, CDR1 is SNHLY and CDR2 is FYNNEI. This CDR3 comprises 11 residues. The V end lost 6 bases, the J end lost 7 bases, and 7 bases lay between the germline ends. CDR3: CASSPSNEQFF. CDR3 DNA: TGTGCCAGCAGCCCCTCGAATGAGCAGTTCTTC.

The CDR3 loop is CASRGQPNTGELFF. The CDR3 bases are TGTGCCAGCAGGGGACAGCCGAACACCGGGGAGCTGTTTTTT. The V and J genes are TRBV9 and TRBJ2-2; 7 bases align to TRBD1. Germline lookup yields CDR1 SGDLS and CDR2 YYNGEE. V gave up 5 bases and J gave up 0 bases; unmatched junction bases: 1. CDR3 size: 14 residues. Filled out from reference TRBV9 and TRBJ2-2, the complete variable domain reads DSGVTQTPKHLITATGQRVTLRCSPRSGDLSVYWYQQSLDQGLQFLIQYYNGEERAKGNILERFSAQQFPDLHSELNLSSLELGDSALYFCASRGQPNTGELFFGEGSRLTVL.

The rearrangement joins TRBV27 to TRBJ1-2; 7 nucleotides line up with TRBD1. CDR3 length: 14 amino acids. V was clipped by 3 bases and J by 8 bases; unmatched bases: 9. Germline lookup yields CDR1 MNHEY and CDR2 SMNVEV (reference sequence). CDR3 amino acids: CASSFGGRGEGYTF. The CDR3 DNA follows: TGTGCCAGCAGTTTTGGTGGCAGGGGGGAAGGCTACACCTTC.

CDR3 amino acids: CASSRQGAGTEAFF. The CDR3 DNA is TGTGCCAGCTCACGCCAGGGGGCGGGGACTGAAGCTTTCTTT. This chain links TRBV18 with TRBJ1-1; 8 bases match TRBD1. The CDR3 extends over 14 amino acids. V gave up 4 bases and J gave up 5 bases; unmatched junction bases: 6. Germline V gene data show CDR1 as KGHSH and CDR2 as LQKENI.

Turning to this clone: Sequence at one end of the junction differs from germline and may be a read error. The chain links TRBV10-2 to TRBJ1-4, with TRBD1 as a possible D gene (5 bases). The CDR3 runs 13 residues. CDR1 and CDR2 (germline): WSHSY, SAAADI. The CDR3 DNA sequence: TGCGCCAGCTGTGAGGGCGGGGGGGAAAAACTGTTTTTT. Translating it yields CASCEGGGEKLFF.

V and J are TRBV28 and TRBJ2-2; 11 bases are shared with TRBD1. After removal of 7 bases from V and 4 bases from J, the junction contained 8 bases not matched to a gene. CDR1 and CDR2 (germline): MDHEN, SYDVKM. This CDR3 has 16 residues. Here the CDR3 reads CASTITGTGGTGELFF. The CDR3 DNA reads as TGTGCCAGCACCATAACCGGGACAGGGGGCACCGGGGAGCTGTTTTTT. Complete variable domain (other parts from reference TRBV28 and TRBJ2-2): DVKVTQSSRYLVKRTGEKVFLECVQDMDHENMFWYRQDPGLGLRLIYFSYDVKMKEKGDIPEGYSVSREKKERFSLILESASTNQTSMYLCASTITGTGGTGELFFGEGSRLTVL.